These 23 T cell receptor beta chains were all obtained from the same sample, sequenced in a study of a mutant IDH1 vaccine in newly diagnosed glioma. The assay was immunoSEQ multiplex PCR, and TCRdb's table has in-frame clones only and misses some. The sample includes around 88,000 clones, around four fifths seen only once; the top ten take over 6.5%. Time point of the sample: baseline, week 1 (first vaccination visit). Sample treatment: pre-vaccination baseline after standard-of-care therapy. The sequencing here drew on PBMCs, taken from a glioma patient treated with radiotherapy, temozolomide or both. The receptors stem from a man aged 35 to 55 with glioma.

V gene TRBV4-3 combines with J gene TRBJ2-2; 15 bases line up with TRBD2. The CDR3 runs 19 residues. J gave up 4 bases and V 2 bases, and 8 bases lay outside the gene matches. Germline V lookup: CDR1 LGHNA, CDR2 YSLEER. CDR3 sequence: CASSQTLGLAGGPTGELFF. In DNA form, the CDR3 reads TGCGCCAGCAGCCAAACCCTTGGACTAGCGGGAGGGCCCACCGGGGAGCTGTTTTTT.

V gene TRBV28 combines with J gene TRBJ1-4; 7 positions agree with TRBD1. This CDR3 contains 13 residues. Germline V gives CDR1 MDHEN, CDR2 SYDVKM. The trim removed 6 bases at V and 5 bases at J, leaving 3 bases unmatched. For the CDR3, the DNA is TGTGCCAGCAGCCCAGGGGGAAATGAAAAACTGTTTTTT. This codes for CASSPGGNEKLFF.

This clone was seen at least ten times. The chain recombines TRBV6-4 with TRBJ2-1, with no clear D. This CDR3 is built from 13 residues. CDR1 is MRHNA, CDR2 SNTAGT, per germline. The germline V and J ends were trimmed by 3 bases and 4 bases, with 7 bases remaining between them. The CDR3 DNA is TGTGCCAGCAGTGAAACTGAATACAATGAGCAGTTCTTC. Its protein product is CASSETEYNEQFF.

The J gene is TRBJ1-2, the V gene TRBV28; 7 positions agree with TRBD1. This CDR3 has 14 amino acids. V trimming: 2 bases; J trimming: 4 bases; junction bases outside the gene matches: 4. Germline V lookup: CDR1 MDHEN, CDR2 SYDVKM. The CDR3 coding sequence is TGTGCCAGCAGTTTAAAGGGGGCTATCTATGGCTACACCTTC. This gives the protein CASSLKGAIYGYTF.

V usage is TRBV19 and J usage is TRBJ1-1, with D uncertain. Germline V gene lookup returns CDR1 LNHDA and CDR2 SQIVND (reference sequence). CDR3 length: 13 residues. The V end was cut by 7 bases, the J end by 1 base, with 10 bases between. CDR3 bases: TGTGCCAGTAACCTGGGGAGGAACACTGAAGCTTTCTTT. This sequence encodes CASNLGRNTEAFF.

The V gene is TRBV19, the J gene TRBJ2-1; the D gene could be TRBD1 or TRBD2 (5 bases each). The ends were cut back, 11 bases at V and 3 bases at J, with 14 bases in the middle. The CDR3 has 13 residues. Germline V gene data show CDR1 as LNHDA and CDR2 as SQIVND (reference sequence). The CDR3 loop reads CAATRGDYNEQFF. CDR3 DNA: TGTGCCGCTACAAGGGGAGACTACAATGAGCAGTTCTTC.

The genes are TRBV6-1 and TRBJ2-3; TRBD1 aligns across 7 bases. The V gene's germline CDR1 is MNHNS and CDR2 SASEGT. The CDR3 has 15 amino acids. V gave up 5 bases and J gave up 2 bases; unmatched junction bases: 7. CDR3 sequence reads: CASSTDRVHTDTQYF. As DNA, the CDR3 is TGTGCCAGCAGTACCGACAGGGTCCACACAGATACGCAGTATTTT.

The genes are TRBV4-3 and TRBJ2-1; 11 positions agree with TRBD2. Germline CDR1 and CDR2: LGHNA and YSLEER. CDR3 length: 16 amino acids. The junction had 2 bases not matched to a gene; V was cut back by 0 bases and J by 4 bases. CDR3 sequence reads: CASSQDRLAGYNEQFF. The CDR3 region has the DNA TGCGCCAGCAGCCAAGATCGACTAGCGGGGTACAATGAGCAGTTCTTC.

This clone was seen a handful of times. The chain links TRBV9 to TRBJ1-1; perhaps TRBD1 as D (5 bases). CDR1 SGDLS and CDR2 YYNGEE come from the germline V gene. With 4 bases removed from V and 5 bases from J, the gap between germline ends came to 12 bases. There are 13 residues in the CDR3. CDR3: CASSLQGGTEAFF. DNA of the CDR3: TGTGCCAGCAGCCTTCAGGGAGGAACTGAAGCTTTCTTT.

The chain joins TRBV19 to TRBJ1-1, with 7 bases that match TRBD1. The germline V gene has CDR1 LNHDA and CDR2 SQIVND (reference sequence). There are 13 residues in the CDR3. The J segment lost 1 base and the V segment lost 10 bases, leaving 6 bases of the junction unmatched. The CDR3 bases are TGTGCCACTAAAAACAGGGGGAACACTGAAGCTTTCTTT. It yields the protein CATKNRGNTEAFF.

This chain joins TRBV6-5 and TRBJ2-7, with a tentative D call TRBD2 (7 bases). Germline CDR1 reads MNHEY; CDR2 reads SVGAGI. The CDR3 length is 13 residues. The V gene lost 1 base and the J gene lost 6 bases, with 10 bases spanning the gap. CDR3 loop: CASSYWGGAEQYF. The CDR3 DNA is TGTGCCAGCAGTTACTGGGGGGGGGCCGAGCAGTACTTC.

The chain couples TRBV7-8 to TRBJ2-7; D is perhaps TRBD2 (6 bases). From germline, CDR1 is SGHVS and CDR2 FQNEAQ. The V end was cut by 5 bases, the J end by 0 bases, with 8 bases between. This CDR3 is 13 amino acids long. Here the CDR3 DNA reads TGTGCCAGCAGCGCCGGGAGCTCCTACGAGCAGTACTTC. This translates into CASSAGSSYEQYF.

This chain uses TRBV5-4 with TRBJ1-1; D not certain. The CDR3 is 14 residues long. Trimming removed 2 bases from V and 3 bases from J, with 11 bases in between. CDR1 SGHNT and CDR2 YYREEE come from the germline V gene (reference sequence). The chain's CDR3 is CASSLGLGDTEAFF. The CDR3 coding sequence is TGTGCCAGCAGCTTAGGACTCGGAGACACTGAAGCTTTCTTT.

This clone was detected once. The V and J genes are TRBV7-9 and TRBJ2-7; 13 bases line up with TRBD2. The ends lost 1 base at V and 3 bases at J; junction bases unmatched: 6. CDR3 length: 17 residues. Germline CDR1 is SEHNR and CDR2 is FQNEAQ (reference sequence). The chain's CDR3 is CASSLGGLAGVLYEQYF. CDR3 coding DNA: TGTGCCAGCAGCTTAGGAGGACTAGCGGGAGTACTCTACGAGCAGTACTTC. The full variable domain, in which reference TRBV7-9 and TRBJ2-7 provide the parts outside the CDR3, is DTGVSQNPRHKITKRGQNVTFRCDPISEHNRLYWYRQTLGQGPEFLTYFQNEAQLEKSRLLSDRFSAERPKGSFSTLEIQRTEQGDSAMYLCASSLGGLAGVLYEQYFGPGTRLTVT.

This chain uses TRBV4-2 with TRBJ2-1; the match to TRBD2 covers 12 bases. There are 16 residues in the CDR3. Germline V gene lookup returns CDR1 LGHNA and CDR2 YNFKEQ. The V segment lost 2 bases and the J segment 6 bases; nucleotides outside the gene matches: 5. The CDR3, as DNA: TGTGCCAGCAGCCAACCCCTACTAGCGGGGGGCAATGAGCAGTTCTTC. This encodes CASSQPLLAGGNEQFF.

Sample share makes this clone medium-sized. V and J are TRBV4-3 and TRBJ1-1; TRBD1 agrees at 7 bases. The CDR3 is made up of 15 amino acids. CDR1 and CDR2 from the germline V gene are LGHNA and YSLEER. Unmatched junction bases numbered 5, after V lost 4 bases and J lost 0 bases. This CDR3 reads CASSLSDRLNTEAFF. The DNA for the CDR3 is TGCGCCAGCAGCCTCTCGGACAGGCTGAACACTGAAGCTTTCTTT.

The rearrangement uses TRBV7-9 and TRBJ2-7; TRBD1 aligns across 12 bases. The CDR3 runs 16 residues. CDR1 is SEHNR, CDR2 FQNEAQ, per germline (reference sequence). The V and J ends lost 2 bases and 5 bases, in that order; junction bases with no gene match: 7. The CDR3 bases are TGTGCCAGCAGCTTACCTCCGGGACAGGGGGCTCACGAGCAGTACTTC. This sequence encodes CASSLPPGQGAHEQYF.

The chain is built from TRBV9 and TRBJ2-3, with 10 positions matching TRBD2. The V gene end was trimmed by 0 bases and the J gene end by 1 base; junction bases not matched to a gene: 2. Germline V gives CDR1 SGDLS, CDR2 YYNGEE. This CDR3 region has 16 residues. The CDR3 bases are TGTGCCAGCAGCGTAGATCTAGCGGGAGGCACAGATACGCAGTATTTT. Amino acid sequence: CASSVDLAGGTDTQYF.

V and J are TRBV7-2 and TRBJ1-1, with D perhaps TRBD1 (6 bases). The CDR3 extends over 15 amino acids. The germline V and J ends were trimmed by 5 bases and 3 bases, with 16 bases remaining between them. Germline V CDR1 and CDR2: SGHTA, FQGNSA. The DNA for the CDR3 is TGTGCCAGCAGCAATCCTCAGAGGGGGGACACTGAAGCTTTCTTT. Translation gives CASSNPQRGDTEAFF.

The CDR3 sequence: CASRGVGVSGEQYF. The CDR3 DNA follows: TGTGCCAGCAGGGGGGTCGGGGTCTCGGGAGAGCAGTACTTC. The rearrangement joins TRBV6-5 to TRBJ2-7; D is possibly TRBD1 or TRBD2 (5 bases each). CDR1 is MNHEY, CDR2 SVGAGI, per germline. V was shortened by 6 bases and J by 7 bases, with 19 bases between the two germline ends. This CDR3 is built from 14 residues.

The genes are TRBV10-3 and TRBJ2-2; 7 nucleotides match TRBD2. The CDR3 contains 16 residues. The germline gives CDR1 ENHRY, CDR2 SYGVKD. The ends lost 3 bases at V and 5 bases at J; junction bases unmatched: 9. The CDR3 region has the DNA TGTGCCATCAGTGAAAGCGGGAAGGGTTTGACCGGGGAGCTGTTTTTT. Translating gives CAISESGKGLTGELFF.

V is TRBV5-6 and J is TRBJ2-1; 8 nucleotides line up with TRBD2. Germline lookup yields CDR1 SGHDT and CDR2 YYEEEE. Trimming at V came to 4 bases and at J to 13 bases, leaving 16 bases not matched to a gene. This CDR3 contains 15 residues. The DNA for the CDR3 is TGTGCCAGCAGCCCTTGGACTAGCACCGGAGATGGACAGTTCTTC. Translation: CASSPWTSTGDGQFF.

This clone was detected only a few times. This chain links TRBV11-2 with TRBJ2-7, with D perhaps given as TRBD1 or TRBD2 (5 bases each). V lost 7 bases and J lost 4, with 14 bases in between. In germline, CDR1 is SGHAT, CDR2 FQNNGV. The CDR3 has 13 amino acids. CDR3: CASTLGRRYEQYF. The CDR3 DNA reads as TGTGCCAGCACCCTGGGACGGAGGTACGAGCAGTACTTC.